Sequencing of this T cell receptor (beta chain) was carried out in a study of neoadjuvant anti-PD-1 for oral cavity cancer (dated by TCRdb to the early 2020s). For the study in its entirety: Three to four biweekly doses of nivolumab at 3 mg/kg were mostly administered to patients before curative-intent surgical resection. A fourth nivolumab dose was given around day 43 to patients without progression, and definitive surgical resection was performed in those patients on days 50-56. Patients with complete response, partial response or stable disease by RECIST 1.1 were defined as responders, whereas patients with progression were defined as non-responders. There were approximately 12 patients in the parent correlative cohort, and the response rate was about 36%. Overall results and qualifications from the work: Higher pretreatment blood Treg/Th17 ratios correlated with both higher pretreatment blood TCRbeta clonality and lower post-treatment tumor TCRbeta clonality. TCR analyses included only three patients per response group, and the authors called for larger cohorts for validation. After neoadjuvant nivolumab, non-responders showed significantly higher T cell clonality (Gini index) in PBMCs than responders did.

In regard to this clone: The clone's antigen remains unknown. No clone much larger than this one lies a single base away; base qualities are absent.

PBMC libraries used mostly roughly 500 ng of input genomic DNA for deep sequencing, with six replicates per sample. TCRbeta libraries were prepared with the immunoSEQ hsTCRbeta kit according to the manufacturer's instructions. The finished libraries were brought together in one pool at 3 to 3.5 nM, which was then read using an Illumina NovaSeq 6000 S4 flow cell. The authors' analysis ran thus. The immunoSEQ Analyzer was used for raw data preprocessing and quality control. The analysis was restricted to productive rearrangements, with each unique CDR3 amino acid sequence defining a clonotype. Repertoire clonality was estimated as the Gini-Simpson index, computed with the R package tcR. Student's t test was used to compare Gini indices, and Pearson correlation was used to assess associations with tumor size change. TCRdb re-hosts the immuneACCESS table, in-frame sequences only. Its copies lack some clones; in the studies checked, an unresolved V gene accounts for under half of them, and the cause for the rest is not known. V and J calls and clone size are as listed in that table; D and trimming were resolved from the DNA. The sample contains about 15,000 clones, under 75% of them found a single time. The ten largest clones capture about 3% of the sample.

The CDR3 covers 15 residues, taking in both the cysteine and the phenylalanine. Left in the record is the CDR3 DNA by itself, 45 bases read in frame from the first base. The germline V gene gives CDR1 as SNHLY and CDR2 as FYNNEI. V ends up 1 base short and J 2 bases short, with an unmatched junction base count of 2. The time point label on this specimen signifies: before neoadjuvant nivolumab. The patients had newly diagnosed stage II-IVA oral cavity squamous cell carcinoma and had not received any prior systemic or radiation treatment. The cohort was composed of patients with HPV-negative, locally advanced oral cavity squamous cell carcinoma. Peripheral blood mononuclear cells were analyzed directly and were not maintained or expanded in culture. The samples were obtained from a longitudinal correlative study of a single-arm phase II trial testing neoadjuvant nivolumab in oral cavity squamous cell carcinoma. Subject-matched pre- and post-treatment PBMCs and tumors from three responders and three non-responders underwent genomic DNA-based TCRbeta sequencing. Peripheral blood mononuclear cells were drawn once before nivolumab treatment and a second time after treatment, when surgery took place. The Maxwell RSC DNA from Cells kit was used to isolate genomic DNA from PBMCs.

The sequenced sample was PBMCs, obtained before nivolumab (anti-PD-1) treatment. The chain is encoded by TRBV2 joined to TRBJ2-5; TRBD2 matches 9 bases in the middle. This sequence was found in a person aged 40 to 85 with oral cavity squamous cell carcinoma. The CDR3 reads CASSEDLAGQETQYF. The base sequence is TGTGCCAGCAGTGAAGATCTAGCGGGGCAAGAGACCCAGTACTTC.